These 5 T cell receptor beta chains were sequenced from one sample in a study of T cell responses to AZD1222 COVID-19 vaccine. This table comes from immunoSEQ multiplex PCR, and its TCRdb copy is limited to in-frame clones, with some not included. The sample has 100,000 to 150,000 clones, 87% seen once. The material was peripheral blood, obtained on day 0 of AZD1222 vaccination. The source is an adult in good health.

The chain couples TRBV5-4 to TRBJ1-2; the D gene is possibly TRBD1 (6 bases). The CDR3 covers 14 residues. V lost 4 bases and J 4 bases, leaving 14 bases between the germline ends. Germline loops: CDR1 SGHNT, CDR2 YYREEE (reference sequence). CDR3 residues: CASSHDRTRYGYTF. CDR3 sequence (DNA): TGTGCCAGCAGCCACGACAGGACCCGCTATGGCTACACCTTC.

CDR3 sequence: CAWSVRGKGTEAFF. The CDR3 DNA is TGTGCCTGGAGTGTACGAGGGAAGGGCACTGAAGCTTTCTTT. The chain has TRBV30 and TRBJ1-1; D gene uncertain. Between the trimmed V and J ends, which lost 0 bases and 4 bases, there was a span of 12 bases. Germline CDR1 is GTSNPN and CDR2 is SVGIG (reference sequence). The CDR3 covers 14 residues.

This clone was seen just once. The chain combines TRBV6-2 or TRBV6-3 with TRBJ2-7; 8 positions match TRBD1. The V gene end was trimmed by 5 bases and the J gene end by 9 bases; junction bases not matched to a gene: 6. The CDR3 is 12 amino acids. The germline gives CDR1 MNHEY, CDR2 SVGEGT. The CDR3 reads CASSPGTGMQYF. As DNA, the CDR3 is TGTGCCAGCAGTCCCGGGACAGGCATGCAGTACTTC.

The genes are TRBV5-4 and TRBJ1-2; possibly TRBD1 for D (5 bases). CDR1 is SGHNT and CDR2 is YYREEE in the germline V gene (reference sequence). The CDR3 covers 15 residues. The V end lost 2 bases, the J end lost 2 bases, and 13 bases lay between the germline ends. In DNA, the CDR3 is TGTGCCAGCAGCTTAAACCCGGCAGGGAACTATGGCTACACCTTC. Protein product: CASSLNPAGNYGYTF.

This chain joins TRBV10-2 and TRBJ2-3; D unresolved. The CDR3 runs 11 residues. The germline V gene encodes CDR1 WSHSY and CDR2 SAAADI. V was shortened by 7 bases and J by 2 bases, with 4 bases between the two germline ends. Here the CDR3 reads CASTHTDTQYF. CDR3 coding DNA: TGCGCCAGCACCCACACAGATACGCAGTATTTT.